The 14 T cell receptor beta chains below were found in one sample sequenced in a study of Graves' ophthalmopathy and Graves' hyperthyroidism. The authors amplified TCR beta CDR3 regions, and they did so from RNA transcripts for repertoire sequencing. HTBI primers were employed in first-round RT-PCR, then a second-round multiplex PCR followed. TCRdb reprocessed the multiplex PCR reads with MiXCR, giving one entry per CDR3 protein. The repertoire includes about 1.1 million distinct CDR3 sequences, less than 45% of them detected once, and approximately 10% sits in the top ten. What was sequenced was peripheral blood or thyroid tissue (not recorded which). The receptors here all came from an adult man with Graves' hyperthyroidism.

This clonotype has only a few counts. The chain employs TRBV4-2 and TRBJ2-2; D is unclear. Per the germline V gene, CDR1 is LGHNA and CDR2 is YNFKEQ. Trimming left V 0 bases short and J 5 bases short, with 7 bases between. The CDR3 runs to 14 residues. The CDR3 bases are TGTGCCAGCAGCCAAGATCGGTATACCGGGGAGCTGTTTTTT. It specifies CASSQDRYTGELFF.

This rearrangement joins TRBV11-2 to TRBJ1-4; 8 bases are shared with TRBD1. Germline CDR1 SGHAT, CDR2 FQNNGV. The CDR3 is made up of 16 amino acids. J lost 6 bases, V lost 1 base, and 7 bases had no gene match. The CDR3 coding sequence is TGTGCCAGCAGCTTAGGCTACAGGGGGTCTGATGAAAAACTGTTTTTT. It yields the protein CASSLGYRGSDEKLFF.

The chain carries TRBV12-5 and TRBJ1-5, with TRBD1 matching 9 bases. Losses at the gene ends were 2 bases for V and 7 bases for J; bases not matched to a gene: 6. The CDR3 totals 15 residues. CDR1 LGHNT and CDR2 FRNRAP come from the germline V gene. This CDR3 reads CASGLYTGGRQPQHF. The CDR3 DNA reads TGTGCTAGTGGTTTGTACACAGGGGGCCGCCAGCCCCAGCATTTT.

This clonotype was recorded at least ten times. The chain is built from TRBV10-3 and TRBJ2-2; 8 positions match TRBD1. Germline CDR1 is ENHRY and CDR2 is SYGVKD. There are 15 residues in the CDR3. J was trimmed by 5 bases and V by 8 bases; bases with no gene match: 10. DNA of the CDR3: TGTGCCATCCGGAAACAGGGGGGTAAAACCGGGGAGCTGTTTTTT. Translated, it gives CAIRKQGGKTGELFF.

The gene calls are TRBV24-1 and TRBJ1-1; D call uncertain. This CDR3 comprises 12 residues. Germline V gene data show CDR1 as KGHDR and CDR2 as SFDVKD. Trimming stripped 0 bases from V and 5 bases from J, with 3 bases between. The CDR3 region is CATSDLETEAFF. Here the CDR3 DNA reads TGTGCCACCAGTGATTTGGAGACTGAAGCTTTCTTT.

Note on this clonotype: Since no conserved phenylalanine or tryptophan closes the CDR3, a read error is the likely cause. The DNA is left out, because the CDR3 cannot be placed on it with certainty; the CDR3 is given as TCRdb lists it. The V call is TRBV7-9, the J call TRBJ1-2. A total of 8 residues make up the CDR3, ends included. Germline V gene lookup returns CDR1 SEHNR and CDR2 FQNEAQ (reference sequence). The CDR3 sequence is CASSLMVL.

In this sample, this clonotype turned up many times. This chain links TRBV7-2 with TRBJ2-7; D is possibly TRBD1 (6 bases). The germline gives CDR1 SGHTA, CDR2 FQGNSA. The V end lost 1 base, the J end lost 1 base, and 14 bases lay between the germline ends. The CDR3 sequence is 16 residues long. For the CDR3, the DNA is TGTGCCAGCAGCTTAGGAAGAACAGGGCCATCCTACGAGCAGTACTTC. Its protein is CASSLGRTGPSYEQYF.

This chain connects TRBV10-2 to TRBJ1-2, with D maybe TRBD1 (6 bases). Per germline, CDR1 WSHSY and CDR2 SAAADI. The CDR3 spans 12 residues. Trimming removed 10 bases from V and 8 bases from J, with 17 bases in between. The CDR3 DNA sequence: TGCGCCACCACGACAGGAACCGGGGGCTACACCTTC. Its protein product is CATTTGTGGYTF.

The sample holds a few counts of this clonotype. The chain combines TRBV7-2 with TRBJ1-3, with D tentatively TRBD1 (5 bases). Trimming shortened V by 6 bases and J by 4 bases, and 13 bases separated the two germline ends. Looked up from germline, CDR1 is SGHTA and CDR2 is FQGNSA. CDR3 length: 14 amino acids. CDR3 protein: CASSPGMGGNTIYF. As DNA, the CDR3 is TGTGCCAGCAGTCCAGGGATGGGGGGAAACACCATATATTTT.

The rearrangement links TRBV5-1 to TRBJ2-3; D could derive from TRBD1 or TRBD2 (6 bases each). There are 16 residues in the CDR3. V lost 1 base and J lost 1, with 13 bases in between. Germline assignment: CDR1 SGHRS and CDR2 YFSETQ. This CDR3 is CASSLHGGFGTDTQYF. The CDR3 region has the DNA TGCGCCAGCAGCTTGCACGGGGGCTTCGGCACAGATACGCAGTATTTT.

This clonotype was picked up one time. Being one base from a much bigger clone, this may be a read error. The genes are TRBV12-3 or TRBV12-4 and TRBJ1-3; D call uncertain. This CDR3 has 13 amino acids. In nucleotides, the CDR3 is TGTGCCAGCCAACTCACTGATGGAAACACCATGTATTTT. It yields the protein CASQLTDGNTMYF.

The V gene is TRBV7-2, the J gene TRBJ2-7, with 10 bases that match TRBD2. Germline CDR1 is SGHTA and CDR2 is FQGNSA. This CDR3 is built from 16 residues. J lost 0 bases, V lost 1 base, and 3 bases had no gene match. CDR3 in amino acids: CASSLGIAGGSYEQYF. The CDR3 DNA sequence: TGTGCCAGCAGCTTAGGGATAGCGGGAGGCTCCTACGAGCAGTACTTC.

This clonotype has ten or more counts. V usage is TRBV7-9 and J usage is TRBJ1-6, with D uncertain. CDR3 length equals 12 residues. In germline, CDR1 is SEHNR, CDR2 FQNEAQ (reference sequence). With 1 base removed from V and 10 bases from J, the gap between germline ends came to 5 bases. CDR3 nucleotide sequence: TGTGCCAGCAGCTTAGTGGTCTCACCCCTCCACTTT. Translated, it gives CASSLVVSPLHF.

This chain connects TRBV7-7 to TRBJ2-5; D is unclear. This CDR3 is 13 amino acids long. Trimming left V 6 bases short and J 1 base short, with 9 bases between. Germline loops: CDR1 SSHAT, CDR2 FNYEAQ (reference sequence). CDR3 nucleotide sequence: TGTGCCAGCAGTTTTGGGTTCCAAGAGACCCAGTACTTC. This encodes CASSFGFQETQYF. Variable domain in full (rest from reference TRBV7-7 and TRBJ2-5): GAGVSQSPRYKVTKRGQDVTLRCDPISSHATLYWYQQALGQGPEFLTYFNYEAQPDKSGLPSDRFSAERPEGSISTLTIQRTEQRDSAMYRCASSFGFQETQYFGPGTRLLVL.